This TCR beta chain stems from a study of radiotherapy plus CTLA-4 blockade in lung cancer. About this clone itself: Its antigen remains unidentified.

Germline values: CDR1 ENHRY, CDR2 SYGVKD. CDR3 length equals 13 residues. Trimming pared 6 bases from V and 2 bases from J, leaving 10 bases between. Libraries were prepared by immunoSEQ multiplex PCR; TCRdb keeps only in-frame clonotypes and omits some of them. The sample includes 35,000 to 40,000 clones, 80% to 90% of them seen just once. Study conclusions and caveats: After radiotherapy and ipilimumab, tumor-derived clones expanded in peripheral blood.

The starting material was peripheral blood, obtained from a patient treated with radiotherapy plus ipilimumab. V gene TRBV10-3 combines with J gene TRBJ1-1; TRBD1 is a possible D gene (6 bases). This TCR was recovered from a human donor with non-small cell lung cancer whose response to radiotherapy plus ipilimumab could not be evaluated. CDR3 amino acids: CAIRTGPNTEAFF. CDR3 coding DNA: TGTGCCATCAGGACAGGCCCTAACACTGAAGCTTTCTTT.